Below are 31 T cell receptor beta chains sequenced from a single sample in a study of control samples from healthy donors and cancer patients. The protocol was immunoSEQ multiplex PCR, while the TCRdb copy is restricted to in-frame clones and leaves out a portion. Among about 40,000 clones, roughly 92% were seen once, and the ten largest hold around 3.6%. The sample taken for sequencing was blood. The receptors come from a woman aged 45-65 years in good health.

V is TRBV3-1 (or the pseudogene TRBV3-2) and J is TRBJ2-1; 13 bases match TRBD2. With V trimmed by 1 base and J by 10 bases, 7 bases remained unmatched. Germline V gene lookup returns CDR1 LGHDT and CDR2 YNNKEL (reference sequence). CDR3 length: 16 residues. This chain's CDR3 is CASSQGTSGGGWEQFF. CDR3 DNA sequence: TGTGCCAGCAGCCAAGGTACTAGCGGGGGGGGTTGGGAGCAGTTCTTC.

This sequence joins TRBV24-1 and TRBJ2-1, with 8 bases matching TRBD1. This CDR3 contains 16 residues. J lost 7 bases, V lost 2 bases, and 9 bases had no gene match. CDR1 is KGHDR and CDR2 is SFDVKD in the germline V gene. CDR3 sequence (DNA): TGTGCCACCAGTGATTCAGGTCTCAGGACAGGGAATGAGCAGTTCTTC. The encoded protein is CATSDSGLRTGNEQFF.

This clone has only one observation. This chain joins TRBV18 and TRBJ2-5; D not resolved. The CDR3 spans 11 residues. Germline CDR1 is KGHSH and CDR2 is LQKENI. The germline V and J ends were trimmed by 1 base and 3 bases, with 0 bases remaining between them. The CDR3 spells CASSPQETQYF. In nucleotides, the CDR3 is TGTGCCAGCTCACCACAAGAGACCCAGTACTTC.

This rearrangement joins TRBV7-3 to TRBJ2-2; 8 positions match TRBD1. The germline CDR1 and CDR2 sequences are SGHTA and FQGTGA. The junction had 12 bases not matched to a gene; V was cut back by 3 bases and J by 6 bases. This CDR3 spans 17 amino acids. The CDR3 nucleotides are TGTGCCAGCAGCTTCCCTCCGGACAGGGCCGGCGCCGGGGAGCTGTTTTTT. Translated: CASSFPPDRAGAGELFF.

The gene calls are TRBV27 and TRBJ2-7, with 8 bases aligning to TRBD2. This CDR3 comprises 12 residues. The V and J ends lost 7 bases and 6 bases, in that order; junction bases with no gene match: 5. Per the germline V gene, CDR1 is MNHEY and CDR2 is SMNVEV (reference sequence). DNA for the CDR3: TGTGCCAGCAAGGGTAGCGGGGTCGAGCAGTACTTC. It specifies CASKGSGVEQYF.

The chain employs TRBV7-9 and TRBJ2-7, with 7 positions matching TRBD1. This CDR3 comprises 15 residues. CDR1 is SEHNR and CDR2 is FQNEAQ in the germline V gene (reference sequence). Trimming cost V 5 bases and J 5 bases; bases outside gene matches: 12. For the CDR3, the DNA is TGTGCCAGCAGCAACCCCGGACAGGCAGTCCACGAGCAGTACTTC. Translation: CASSNPGQAVHEQYF.

The chain joins TRBV14 to TRBJ1-1, with a possible D match to TRBD1 (5 bases). The CDR3 is made up of 13 amino acids. Between the trimmed V and J ends, which lost 2 bases and 5 bases, there was a span of 9 bases. In germline, CDR1 is SGHDN, CDR2 FVKESK. The CDR3 spells CASSQLGATEAFF. The CDR3 DNA reads TGTGCCAGCAGCCAACTCGGGGCTACTGAAGCTTTCTTT.

This chain uses TRBV5-8 with TRBJ2-1; 7 bases are shared with TRBD2. The CDR3 loop spans 13 amino acids. CDR1 and CDR2 from the germline V gene are SGHTS and YDEGEE. J was trimmed by 10 bases and V by 7 bases; bases with no gene match: 11. The CDR3 is CASFGTNPLEQFF. The CDR3 DNA follows: TGTGCCAGCTTTGGGACTAACCCCTTGGAGCAGTTCTTC.

CDR3 sequence: CASSVTGQPLQRYGYTF. CDR3 sequence (DNA): TGTGCCAGCAGCGTAACGGGGCAGCCTCTTCAGAGATATGGCTACACCTTC. V is TRBV9 and J is TRBJ1-2; perhaps TRBD1 as D (5 bases). In germline, CDR1 is SGDLS, CDR2 YYNGEE. The CDR3 length is 17 residues. V gave up 1 base and J gave up 5 bases, with 21 bases separating them.

This clone was seen more than once but under ten times. The chain employs TRBV6-5 and TRBJ1-2; 9 bases map to TRBD1. The length of the CDR3 is 14 residues. Trimming took 6 bases from V and 3 from J; bases not matched to a gene: 5. Germline assignment: CDR1 MNHEY and CDR2 SVGAGI. The CDR3, as DNA: TGTGCCAGCAGCGTACAGGGGGCGGACTATGGCTACACCTTC. Protein: CASSVQGADYGYTF.

The J gene is TRBJ2-6, the V gene TRBV7-8, with 8 bases aligning to TRBD1. V lost 4 bases and J lost 2; bases outside the gene matches: 10. Germline CDR1 is SGHVS and CDR2 is FQNEAQ. The length of the CDR3 is 18 residues. The CDR3 is CASSSFGTGETGANVLTF. CDR3 nucleotide sequence: TGTGCCAGCAGCTCCTTCGGGACAGGAGAAACTGGGGCCAACGTCCTGACTTTC. Complete variable domain (other parts from reference TRBV7-8 and TRBJ2-6): GAGVSQSPRYKVAKRGQDVALRCDPISGHVSLFWYQQALGQGPEFLTYFQNEAQLDKSGLPSDRFFAERPEGSVSTLKIQRTQQEDSAVYLCASSSFGTGETGANVLTFGAGSRLTVL.

This clone was detected once. The chain carries TRBV28 and TRBJ2-7, with 7 positions matching TRBD1. The CDR3 is 18 residues long. V lost 8 bases, J lost 1 base, and 20 bases stayed unmatched. The germline CDR1 and CDR2 sequences are MDHEN and SYDVKM. The CDR3 reads CASSTRRGDRVRSYEQYF. CDR3 nucleotide sequence: TGTGCCAGCTCCACCCGACGGGGAGACAGGGTGCGGTCCTACGAGCAGTACTTC.

The genes are TRBV6-2 or TRBV6-3 and TRBJ1-5, with D hard to call. The CDR3 runs 16 residues. V was trimmed by 2 bases and J by 5 bases, leaving 16 bases between them. Germline V CDR1 and CDR2: MNHEY, SVGEGT. This CDR3 reads CASSYGMGILDQPQHF. The CDR3 nucleotides read TGTGCCAGCAGTTACGGCATGGGAATTCTCGATCAGCCCCAGCATTTT.

This chain uses TRBV5-4 with TRBJ1-3; 7 positions agree with TRBD1. V was pared by 1 base and J by 0 bases, with 10 bases of the junction left unmatched. Germline CDR1 reads SGHNT; CDR2 reads YYREEE (reference sequence). The CDR3 sequence is 18 residues long. The CDR3 loop reads CASSLSLRRDSSGNTIYF. The CDR3 DNA follows: TGTGCCAGCAGCTTGTCTCTGCGGAGGGACAGCTCTGGAAACACCATATATTTT.

The rearrangement links TRBV4-3 to TRBJ1-1; 8 bases agree with TRBD1. Germline assignment: CDR1 LGHNA and CDR2 YSLEER. J was trimmed by 1 base and V by 2 bases; bases with no gene match: 3. This CDR3 is 15 amino acids long. In DNA form, the CDR3 reads TGCGCCAGCAGCCAATCGGACAGGGCGAACACTGAAGCTTTCTTT. It yields the protein CASSQSDRANTEAFF.

This chain uses TRBV6-5 with TRBJ1-5; D is unclear. The germline V and J ends were trimmed by 9 bases and 2 bases, with 17 bases remaining between them. The germline V gene encodes CDR1 MNHEY and CDR2 SVGAGI. The CDR3 covers 15 residues. In nucleotides, the CDR3 is TGTGCCAGTTTGGACGGCCCGTCGGGCAATCAGCCCCAGCATTTT. This gives the protein CASLDGPSGNQPQHF.

This clone showed up just a few times. The chain uses TRBV28 and TRBJ1-2; D is possibly TRBD1 (5 bases). The V end lost 5 bases, the J end lost 2 bases, and 12 bases lay between the germline ends. Per the germline V gene, CDR1 is MDHEN and CDR2 is SYDVKM. The CDR3 sequence is 14 residues long. CDR3 in amino acids: CASSGPDRNYGYTF. The CDR3 DNA reads as TGTGCCAGCAGTGGCCCCGACAGAAACTATGGCTACACCTTC.

The V gene is TRBV9, the J gene TRBJ1-2; D might be TRBD1 (5 bases). The CDR3 length is 16 residues. Trimming removed 3 bases at V and 6 bases at J, with 21 bases between. In germline, CDR1 is SGDLS, CDR2 YYNGEE. This CDR3 reads CASSANPGPTGHGYTF. In DNA, the CDR3 is TGTGCCAGCAGCGCAAATCCGGGACCCACTGGGCATGGCTACACCTTC.

This chain links TRBV11-2 with TRBJ2-1; D uncertain. Germline V gene data show CDR1 as SGHAT and CDR2 as FQNNGV. The V gene lost 8 bases and the J gene lost 5 bases, with 28 bases spanning the gap. This CDR3 contains 18 residues. The CDR3: CASGLREVLGWGNNEQFF. The CDR3 region has the DNA TGTGCCAGCGGCCTAAGGGAAGTCTTGGGGTGGGGAAACAATGAGCAGTTCTTC.

V and J are TRBV18 and TRBJ1-1; D remains ambiguous. The CDR3 extends over 13 amino acids. Germline V gene lookup returns CDR1 KGHSH and CDR2 LQKENI. V lost 0 bases to trimming and J lost 2 bases, with 4 bases between them. CDR3 sequence: CASSPPSNTEAFF. As DNA, the CDR3 is TGTGCCAGCTCACCACCGTCTAACACTGAAGCTTTCTTT.

The V gene is TRBV28, the J gene TRBJ2-4; 13 bases fit TRBD2. V trimming: 5 bases; J trimming: 15 bases; junction bases outside the gene matches: 16. This CDR3 comprises 16 residues. In germline, CDR1 is MDHEN, CDR2 SYDVKM. The CDR3 nucleotides read TGTGCCAGCAGTCCCAAACCGGGGGGACTAGCGGGAAGAGGGTACTTC. This encodes CASSPKPGGLAGRGYF. The variable domain in full, completed from reference TRBV28 and TRBJ2-4, reads DVKVTQSSRYLVKRTGEKVFLECVQDMDHENMFWYRQDPGLGLRLIYFSYDVKMKEKGDIPEGYSVSREKKERFSLILESASTNQTSMYLCASSPKPGGLAGRGYFGAGTRLSVL.

This sequence joins TRBV6-2 or TRBV6-3 and TRBJ1-1; unclear D gene. In germline, CDR1 is MNHEY, CDR2 SVGEGT. Trimming stripped 2 bases from V and 10 bases from J, with 11 bases between. The CDR3 has 12 amino acids. The CDR3 DNA sequence: TGTGCCAGCAGTTACGGTCCGTCTTTAGCTTTCTTT. Translation gives CASSYGPSLAFF.

The chain combines TRBV20-1 with TRBJ1-5; D gene unclear. V shed 3 bases and J shed 0 bases, with 12 bases lying between them. The germline CDR1 and CDR2 sequences are DFQATT and SNEGSKA (reference sequence). This CDR3 is 15 amino acids long. The CDR3 reads CSASRTDDSNQPQHF. CDR3 in DNA: TGCAGTGCTAGTCGAACAGACGATAGCAATCAGCCCCAGCATTTT.

The J gene is TRBJ2-5, the V gene TRBV9; tentatively, D is TRBD1 or TRBD2 (5 bases each). V gave up 4 bases and J gave up 0 bases, with 13 bases separating them. This CDR3 contains 15 residues. Germline CDR1 SGDLS, CDR2 YYNGEE. The chain's CDR3 is CASSFSWGYQETQYF. CDR3 bases: TGTGCCAGCAGCTTTAGTTGGGGGTACCAAGAGACCCAGTACTTC.

The chain recombines TRBV28 with TRBJ2-4; a weak D match, TRBD2 (6 bases). Trimming cost V 3 bases and J 6 bases, with 9 bases left between them. CDR1 and CDR2 (germline): MDHEN, SYDVKM. This CDR3 contains 13 residues. This CDR3 is CASSFRDLNIQYF. In DNA form, the CDR3 reads TGTGCCAGCAGTTTCCGGGACTTAAACATTCAGTACTTC.

This clone appeared once. The V and J genes are TRBV9 and TRBJ2-1; 10 bases are shared with TRBD2. The V segment lost 1 base and the J segment 9 bases; nucleotides outside the gene matches: 10. The CDR3 has 16 residues. Looked up from germline, CDR1 is SGDLS and CDR2 is YYNGEE. CDR3 sequence: CASSVLDLAGASEQFF. CDR3 sequence (DNA): TGTGCCAGCAGCGTATTGGATCTAGCGGGGGCATCTGAGCAGTTCTTC.

The chain recombines TRBV5-4 with TRBJ1-6; 7 bases are a match to TRBD1. The V segment lost 5 bases and the J segment 10 bases; nucleotides outside the gene matches: 9. In germline, CDR1 is SGHNT, CDR2 YYREEE (reference sequence). The CDR3 consists of 14 residues. The CDR3 sequence: CASSSRQGSSPLHF. CDR3 nucleotides: TGTGCCAGCAGTTCTAGACAGGGAAGCTCACCCCTCCACTTT.

This rearrangement joins TRBV25-1 to TRBJ1-2; D is undetermined. Trimming left V 1 base short and J 6 bases short, with 12 bases between. CDR3 size: 14 residues. Germline loops: CDR1 MGHDK, CDR2 SYGVNS. CDR3 coding DNA: TGTGCCAGCAGTGAATCGCCAGTTATTAATGGCTACACCTTC. Its protein product is CASSESPVINGYTF.

This clone has just one count. CDR3 sequence: CASKENQPQHF. CDR3 DNA sequence: TGTGCCAGCAAGGAAAATCAGCCCCAGCATTTT. This chain joins TRBV21-1 and TRBJ1-5. TRBV21-1 is annotated as a pseudogene. The CDR3 consists of 11 residues.

The CDR3 loop is CASSKTEGGTEAFF. For the CDR3, the DNA is TGCGCCAGCAGCAAGACAGAAGGAGGCACTGAAGCTTTCTTT. The chain has TRBV5-1 and TRBJ1-1, with D perhaps matching TRBD1 (5 bases). The CDR3 runs 14 residues. Between the trimmed V and J ends, which lost 4 bases and 4 bases, there was a span of 14 bases. The germline V gene has CDR1 SGHRS and CDR2 YFSETQ.

This sequence joins TRBV29-1 and TRBJ2-3, with 10 bases matching TRBD2. CDR3 length: 18 amino acids. With V trimmed by 1 base and J by 4 bases, 14 bases remained unmatched. Germline CDR1 SQVTM, CDR2 ANQGSEA. The CDR3 DNA reads as TGCAGCGTTGAAGGGCTAGCGGGGGCCACCGCCTCCGCAGATACGCAGTATTTT. Translated, it gives CSVEGLAGATASADTQYF.